This TCR beta chain is drawn from a study of metastatic and nonmetastatic thyroid tumors. This clone was observed a handful of times. Through MiXCR, TCRdb re-clonotyped the PCR reads. The table records 43,000 or so clones, less than 5% of them present only once. Ahead of thyroid surgery, no patient had received treatment of any kind. This CDR3 has 12 residues. Trimming stripped 3 bases from V and 8 bases from J, with 8 bases between. The germline gives CDR1 LNHDA, CDR2 SQIVND (reference sequence). The TCR was taken from a female donor with papillary thyroid cancer or a benign thyroid nodule (not recorded which). Some clones in this sample may be carry-over from other donors' samples. Sequenced input: blood. The chain has TRBV19 and TRBJ2-1; D possibly corresponds to TRBD2 (5 bases). CDR3 nucleotides: TGTGCCAGTAGTATTGGCGGGCATGAGCAGTTCTTC. It specifies CASSIGGHEQFF.